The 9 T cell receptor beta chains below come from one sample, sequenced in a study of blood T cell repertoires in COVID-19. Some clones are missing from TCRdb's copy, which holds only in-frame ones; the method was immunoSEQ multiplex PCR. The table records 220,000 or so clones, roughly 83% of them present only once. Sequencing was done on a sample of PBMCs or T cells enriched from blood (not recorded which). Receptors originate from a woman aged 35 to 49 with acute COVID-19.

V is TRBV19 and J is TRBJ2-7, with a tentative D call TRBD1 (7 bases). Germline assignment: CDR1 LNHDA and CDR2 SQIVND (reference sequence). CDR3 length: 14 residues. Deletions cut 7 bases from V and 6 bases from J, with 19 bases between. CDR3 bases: TGTGCCAGTACCGGAGGGGACAGACCCCTCGAGCAGTACTTC. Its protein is CASTGGDRPLEQYF.

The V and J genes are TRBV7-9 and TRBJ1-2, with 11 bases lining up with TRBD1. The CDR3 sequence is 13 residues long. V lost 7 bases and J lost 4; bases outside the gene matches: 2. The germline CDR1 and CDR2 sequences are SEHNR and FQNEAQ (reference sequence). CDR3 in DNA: TGTGCCAGCACAGGGACAGGGGGCTATGGCTACACCTTC. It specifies CASTGTGGYGYTF.

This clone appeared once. The CDR3 coding sequence is TGTGCCAGCAGCTTAGACTCGTTTTCACCCCTCCACTTT. The encoded protein is CASSLDSFSPLHF. The chain couples TRBV7-9 to TRBJ1-6; unclear D gene. The germline V and J ends were trimmed by 1 base and 9 bases, with 7 bases remaining between them. CDR3 length: 13 amino acids. Per the germline V gene, CDR1 is SEHNR and CDR2 is FQNEAQ (reference sequence).

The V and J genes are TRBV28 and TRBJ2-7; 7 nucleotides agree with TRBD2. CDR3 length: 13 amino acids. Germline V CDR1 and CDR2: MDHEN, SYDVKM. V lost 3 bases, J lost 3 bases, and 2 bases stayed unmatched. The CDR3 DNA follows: TGTGCCAGCAGTTTTCGGACTAGCTACGAGCAGTACTTC. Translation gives CASSFRTSYEQYF.

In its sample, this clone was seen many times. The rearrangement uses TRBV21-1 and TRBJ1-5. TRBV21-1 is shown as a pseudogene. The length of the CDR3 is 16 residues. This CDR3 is CASSKVSGESNQPQHF. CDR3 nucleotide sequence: TGTGCCAGCAGCAAAGTATCCGGGGAAAGCAATCAGCCCCAGCATTTT.

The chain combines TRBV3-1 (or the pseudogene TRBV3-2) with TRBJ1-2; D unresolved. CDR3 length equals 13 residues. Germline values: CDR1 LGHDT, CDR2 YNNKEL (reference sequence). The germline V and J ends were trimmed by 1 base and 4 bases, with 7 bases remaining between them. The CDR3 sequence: CASSQVEFYGYTF. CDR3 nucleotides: TGTGCCAGCAGCCAAGTTGAGTTCTATGGCTACACCTTC.

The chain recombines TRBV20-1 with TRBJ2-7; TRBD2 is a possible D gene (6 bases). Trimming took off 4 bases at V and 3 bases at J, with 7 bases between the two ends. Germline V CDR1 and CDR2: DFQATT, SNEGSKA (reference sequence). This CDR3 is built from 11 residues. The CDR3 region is CSAISGYEQYF. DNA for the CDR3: TGCAGTGCTATTAGCGGCTACGAGCAGTACTTC.

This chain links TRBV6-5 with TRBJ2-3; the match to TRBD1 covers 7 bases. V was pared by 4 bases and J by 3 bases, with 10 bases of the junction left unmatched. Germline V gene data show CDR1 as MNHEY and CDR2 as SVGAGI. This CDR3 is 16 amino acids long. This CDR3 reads CASSSSGTELTDTQYF. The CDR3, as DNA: TGTGCCAGCAGTTCATCCGGGACAGAGCTAACAGATACGCAGTATTTT.

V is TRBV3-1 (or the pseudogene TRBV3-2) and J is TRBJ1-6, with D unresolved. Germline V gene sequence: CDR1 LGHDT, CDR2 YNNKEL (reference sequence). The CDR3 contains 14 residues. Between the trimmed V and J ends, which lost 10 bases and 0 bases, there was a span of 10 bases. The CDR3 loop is CAIGESSYNSPLHF. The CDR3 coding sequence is TGTGCCATCGGGGAAAGCTCCTATAATTCACCCCTCCACTTT.